This T cell receptor (beta chain) came from a study of blood T cell repertoires in COVID-19. About the research overall: Sources were T cells, B-cell-depleted T cells, or PBMCs; the material itself was cDNA or gDNA.

TCRdb's copy holds only in-frame clones and misses some; the assay was immunoSEQ multiplex PCR. This table holds about 500,000 clones, approximately 90% found once. As for this clone: Other nucleotide sequences in the sample specify the same CDR3.

The CDR3 has 14 residues. Germline CDR1 reads SGHRS; CDR2 reads YFSETQ. With 0 bases removed from V and 4 bases from J, the gap between germline ends came to 10 bases. Participant reports of clinical history set cohort assignment. Recovered Cohort 3 donors showed two negative PCRs, clearance, or symptom resolution. V and J are TRBV5-1 and TRBJ1-1; D possibly corresponds to TRBD1 (5 bases). Material for sequencing was PBMCs or T cells enriched from blood (not recorded which). The TCR comes from a woman aged 18-30 years who had recovered from COVID-19. This CDR3 reads CASSLAQGVTEAFF. In DNA, the CDR3 is TGCGCCAGCAGCTTGGCACAAGGGGTCACTGAAGCTTTCTTT.